A single sample gave rise to the 31 T cell receptor beta chains below, sequenced in a study of vaccination and CD4 T cells after COVID-19. No antigens are known for them. Sequencing of DNA taken from cultured CD4+ T cells relied on the Oncomine TCR Beta short-read assay. TCRdb redid the calling of the PCR reads with MiXCR, one entry per CDR3 protein. The sample yields about 20,000 distinct CDR3 sequences, approximately 50% seen once. The treatment: roughly ten-day PBMC culture with coronavirus spike peptide pools or control peptides (ViraFEST assay). The sequenced sample was CD4+ T cells from blood, cultured in vitro. The receptor source for this set is a human donor who had recovered from COVID-19.

J is TRBJ1-2 and V is TRBV21-1. TRBV21-1 constitutes a pseudogene. The CDR3 runs to 15 residues. Here the CDR3 reads CASTKEGRAAYGYTF. DNA for the CDR3: TGTGCCAGCACCAAGGAGGGACGGGCCGCCTATGGCTACACCTTC.

The chain employs TRBV7-2 and TRBJ1-2, with D possibly being TRBD1 (5 bases). Per germline, CDR1 SGHTA and CDR2 FQGNSA. The CDR3 sequence is 15 residues long. Trimming took 0 bases from V and 1 from J, leaving 9 bases between them. CDR3 region: CASSLAGGVNYGYTF. As DNA, the CDR3 is TGTGCCAGCAGCTTAGCGGGGGGGGTTAACTATGGCTACACCTTC.

The chain is built from TRBV7-3 and TRBJ2-7; 8 nucleotides agree with TRBD1. V trimming: 5 bases; J trimming: 3 bases; junction bases outside the gene matches: 6. The CDR3 is 14 amino acids. Germline V gene data show CDR1 as SGHTA and CDR2 as FQGTGA. CDR3 in DNA: TGTGCCAGCAGCCCTAGGACAGGGTACTACGAGCAGTACTTC. This sequence encodes CASSPRTGYYEQYF.

This chain links TRBV7-9 with TRBJ2-5; 9 bases are shared with TRBD2. The CDR3 runs to 18 residues. V shed 4 bases, J shed 4 bases, and the junction held 16 bases outside the gene matches. CDR1 and CDR2 (germline): SEHNR, FQNEAQ (reference sequence). The CDR3 bases are TGTGCCAGCAGCTCCTTCGGACTAGCGCTGAGAAGGGCAGAGACCCAGTACTTC. Translating gives CASSSFGLALRRAETQYF.

In its sample, this clonotype was seen a few times. The rearrangement links TRBV28 to TRBJ2-5; 7 bases fit TRBD2. Germline V gene sequence: CDR1 MDHEN, CDR2 SYDVKM. This CDR3 has 16 residues. V dropped 1 base and J dropped 4; count of bases not matched to a gene: 9. The CDR3 sequence: CASSLSFSGRRETQYF. CDR3 coding DNA: TGTGCCAGCAGTTTATCCTTCTCCGGGAGGAGAGAGACCCAGTACTTC. The full variable domain, with the rest looked up from reference TRBV28 and TRBJ2-5, is DVKVTQSSRYLVKRTGEKVFLECVQDMDHENMFWYRQDPGLGLRLIYFSYDVKMKEKGDIPEGYSVSREKKERFSLILESASTNQTSMYLCASSLSFSGRRETQYFGPGTRLLVL.

V is TRBV6-1 and J is TRBJ1-5; TRBD1 might be the D (6 bases). V was clipped by 6 bases and J by 5 bases, with 14 bases between them. Germline V gene sequence: CDR1 MNHNS, CDR2 SASEGT. The CDR3 has 14 amino acids. CDR3 DNA sequence: TGTGCCAGCAGACCCGACAGGATGGATCAGCCCCAGCATTTT. Protein sequence: CASRPDRMDQPQHF.

This sequence joins TRBV4-2 and TRBJ2-2; TRBD2 matches 10 bases. Germline values: CDR1 LGHNA, CDR2 YNFKEQ. CDR3 size: 17 residues. J lost 5 bases, V lost 1 base, and 7 bases had no gene match. The CDR3 is CASSQVASGGVTGELFF. The CDR3 nucleotides read TGTGCCAGCAGCCAAGTGGCTAGCGGGGGAGTTACCGGGGAGCTGTTTTTT.

This chain connects TRBV20-1 to TRBJ1-5; possibly TRBD1 for D (6 bases). CDR1 is DFQATT, CDR2 SNEGSKA, per germline (reference sequence). The CDR3 contains 13 residues. Trimming cost V 4 bases and J 3 bases, with 10 bases left between them. Here the CDR3 reads CSANREDNQPQHF. CDR3 in DNA: TGCAGTGCTAACAGGGAGGACAATCAGCCCCAGCATTTT.

The V call is TRBV20-1, the J call TRBJ2-3; no firm D call. V was shortened by 0 bases and J by 1 base, with 8 bases between the two germline ends. This CDR3 is built from 14 residues. Per the germline V gene, CDR1 is DFQATT and CDR2 is SNEGSKA (reference sequence). CDR3 nucleotide sequence: TGCAGTGCTAGAGAAATTGGGGGCACAGATACGCAGTATTTT. This encodes CSAREIGGTDTQYF.

The chain employs TRBV7-8 and TRBJ2-5; D tentatively fits TRBD1 or TRBD2 (5 bases each). V dropped 4 bases and J dropped 3 bases, with 9 bases sitting between them. This CDR3 region has 13 residues. Germline V gene data show CDR1 as SGHVS and CDR2 as FQNEAQ. CDR3 coding DNA: TGTGCCAGCAGCTCCGGGACGGAAGAGACCCAGTACTTC. This encodes CASSSGTEETQYF.

This clonotype has a single count. The chain joins TRBV2 to TRBJ2-7, with 12 bases identical to TRBD2. V trimming: 6 bases; J trimming: 6 bases; junction bases outside the gene matches: 6. The germline CDR1 and CDR2 sequences are SNHLY and FYNNEI. The CDR3 is made up of 14 amino acids. The CDR3, as DNA: TGTGCCAGCAGCTCGACTAGCGGGAGTCTCGAGCAGTACTTC. Protein product: CASSSTSGSLEQYF.

The genes are TRBV20-1 and TRBJ1-4; 7 bases fit TRBD1. CDR1 and CDR2 (germline): DFQATT, SNEGSKA (reference sequence). The CDR3 runs to 13 residues. With 6 bases clipped from V and 4 bases from J, the junction kept 5 bases outside the gene matches. CDR3 loop: CSASGGLNEKLFF. Here the CDR3 DNA reads TGCAGTGCGTCAGGGGGGCTTAATGAAAAACTGTTTTTT.

The count of this clonotype is one. The V and J genes are TRBV5-1 and TRBJ2-1; the match to TRBD2 covers 10 bases. From germline, CDR1 is SGHRS and CDR2 YFSETQ. CDR3 length: 16 amino acids. The J segment lost 6 bases and the V segment lost 0 bases, leaving 6 bases of the junction unmatched. The CDR3 spells CASSLAGLAGANEQFF. CDR3 DNA: TGCGCCAGCAGCTTGGCCGGGCTAGCGGGGGCCAATGAGCAGTTCTTC.

This clonotype has only one observation. The chain is built from TRBV6-2 or TRBV6-3 and TRBJ1-1; possibly TRBD1 for D (5 bases). Trimming cost V 4 bases and J 2 bases, with 11 bases left between them. This CDR3 spans 14 amino acids. Looked up from germline, CDR1 is MNHEY and CDR2 is SVGEGT. The CDR3 DNA reads TGTGCCAGCAGTTCCGGGACCTCCAACACTGAAGCTTTCTTT. Translation: CASSSGTSNTEAFF.

This rearrangement joins TRBV7-2 to TRBJ1-2; the D gene is possibly TRBD1 (6 bases). The germline gives CDR1 SGHTA, CDR2 FQGNSA. Between the trimmed V and J ends, which lost 3 bases and 6 bases, there was a span of 11 bases. This CDR3 is built from 13 residues. Written as DNA, the CDR3 is TGTGCCAGCAGCTTCCGGGACACACATGGCTACACCTTC. It translates to CASSFRDTHGYTF.

The genes are TRBV28 and TRBJ1-4; D is uncertain. Germline assignment: CDR1 MDHEN and CDR2 SYDVKM. Trimming removed 3 bases at V and 8 bases at J, with 4 bases between. The CDR3 runs to 11 residues. The CDR3 nucleotides are TGTGCCAGCAGTTTGAACGAAAAACTGTTTTTT. Amino acid sequence: CASSLNEKLFF.

The J gene is TRBJ2-7, the V gene TRBV2, with 10 bases aligning to TRBD2. This CDR3 comprises 14 residues. CDR1 and CDR2 (germline): SNHLY, FYNNEI. V trimming: 1 base; J trimming: 8 bases; junction bases outside the gene matches: 5. The CDR3 reads CASSEGLAGVQQYF. CDR3 sequence (DNA): TGTGCCAGCAGTGAAGGGCTAGCGGGGGTCCAGCAGTACTTC.

The J gene is TRBJ2-7, the V gene TRBV28, with no clear D. The V end lost 7 bases, the J end lost 3 bases, and 16 bases lay between the germline ends. Germline lookup yields CDR1 MDHEN and CDR2 SYDVKM. This CDR3 is 14 amino acids long. In nucleotides, the CDR3 is TGTGCCAGCACCCCTGGGCAGGCGATCTACGAGCAGTACTTC. Encoded protein: CASTPGQAIYEQYF.

CDR3 residues: CASSYYSRIAQYF. Written as DNA, the CDR3 is TGTGCCAGCAGTTACTACTCCCGTATCGCGCAGTATTTT. This chain uses TRBV6-2 or TRBV6-3 with TRBJ2-3; D gene uncertain. V was cut by 1 base and J by 10 bases, with 12 bases left in between. The CDR3 contains 13 residues. CDR1 MNHEY and CDR2 SVGEGT come from the germline V gene.

The rearrangement joins TRBV10-1 to TRBJ1-2; the D gene is possibly TRBD1 (6 bases). This CDR3 has 13 residues. In germline, CDR1 is WNHNN, CDR2 SYGVQD (reference sequence). The V and J ends lost 5 bases and 3 bases respectively, with 10 bases between them. The CDR3 protein is CASSRGSDYGYTF. In nucleotides, the CDR3 is TGCGCCAGCAGTAGGGGGTCGGACTATGGCTACACCTTC.

This clonotype was observed a few times. V gene TRBV6-5 combines with J gene TRBJ1-1; D uncertain. Between the trimmed V and J ends, which lost 0 bases and 9 bases, there was a span of 11 bases. The CDR3 length is 13 residues. CDR1 is MNHEY, CDR2 SVGAGI, per germline. The CDR3 protein is CASSYSDGIQAFF. The CDR3 DNA sequence: TGTGCCAGCAGTTACTCTGACGGTATCCAAGCTTTCTTT.

The CDR3 DNA reads TGCGCCAGCAGCTTGGGGTGGGCCAGAGAGACCCAGTACTTC. Translating gives CASSLGWARETQYF. The genes are TRBV5-1 and TRBJ2-5; D remains ambiguous. Germline V CDR1 and CDR2: SGHRS, YFSETQ. The CDR3 is 14 amino acids. Trimming removed 0 bases from V and 4 bases from J, with 10 bases in between.

The J gene is TRBJ2-7, the V gene TRBV12-3 or TRBV12-4; 12 bases match TRBD1. The CDR3 covers 18 residues. The junction had 18 bases not matched to a gene; V was cut back by 6 bases and J by 6 bases. The CDR3 sequence: CASSSLFASGTGGVEQYF. The DNA of the CDR3 is TGTGCCAGCAGCTCCTTATTCGCCTCCGGGACAGGGGGCGTCGAGCAGTACTTC.

This clonotype was observed once. The rearrangement uses TRBV7-9 and TRBJ2-1; D uncertain. Per germline, CDR1 SEHNR and CDR2 FQNEAQ (reference sequence). With 3 bases removed from V and 2 bases from J, the gap between germline ends came to 11 bases. CDR3 length: 15 residues. In DNA form, the CDR3 reads TGTGCCAGCAGCTTTCTCACGGTTACCTACAATGAGCAGTTCTTC. Protein sequence: CASSFLTVTYNEQFF.

CDR3 DNA: TGCAGTGCTAGCCTAGAAAACATTCAGTACTTC. Its translation: CSASLENIQYF. This chain uses TRBV20-1 with TRBJ2-4; D remains unclear. Germline V lookup: CDR1 DFQATT, CDR2 SNEGSKA (reference sequence). The CDR3 length is 11 residues. Deletions cut 3 bases from V and 5 bases from J, with 5 bases between.

This rearrangement joins TRBV18 to TRBJ2-7; D may be TRBD1 (6 bases). The length of the CDR3 is 13 residues. CDR1 and CDR2 from the germline V gene are KGHSH and LQKENI. V shed 4 bases and J shed 0 bases, with 7 bases lying between them. CDR3 in DNA: TGTGCCAGCTCACGGGACAACTCCTACGAGCAGTACTTC. This gives the protein CASSRDNSYEQYF. Looking up the rest from reference TRBV18 and TRBJ2-7 gives the full variable domain: NAGVMQNPRHLVRRRGQEARLRCSPMKGHSHVYWYRQLPEEGLKFMVYLQKENIIDESGMPKERFSAEFPKEGPSILRIQQVVRGDSAAYFCASSRDNSYEQYFGPGTRLTVT.

The V and J genes are TRBV11-3 and TRBJ1-2; weak D call: TRBD1 (5 bases). The germline V gene encodes CDR1 SGHNT and CDR2 YENEEA. There are 15 residues in the CDR3. Trimming took 5 bases from V and 6 from J, leaving 19 bases between them. This CDR3 is CASSPLREMVDGYTF. The CDR3 DNA sequence: TGTGCCAGCAGCCCCCTCAGGGAGATGGTGGATGGCTACACCTTC.

This chain links TRBV30 with TRBJ2-7, with D perhaps TRBD2 (6 bases). Germline V lookup: CDR1 GTSNPN, CDR2 SVGIG (reference sequence). The V and J ends lost 2 bases and 3 bases respectively, with 29 bases between them. There are 19 residues in the CDR3. The chain's CDR3 is CAWSHSRGQYSGGHYEQYF. The CDR3, as DNA: TGTGCCTGGAGTCACTCGAGGGGTCAATATTCCGGAGGGCACTACGAGCAGTACTTC.

This clonotype was seen a few times. This chain connects TRBV5-1 to TRBJ1-1; the match to TRBD1 covers 8 bases. J lost 5 bases, V lost 4 bases, and 10 bases had no gene match. CDR1 SGHRS and CDR2 YFSETQ come from the germline V gene. The CDR3 loop spans 15 amino acids. CDR3 DNA sequence: TGCGCCAGCAGCCCTAGGACAGGGACGGGGACTGAAGCTTTCTTT. It encodes CASSPRTGTGTEAFF.

On this clonotype itself: One end of the junction does not line up with germline, which may come from a read error. The chain carries TRBV28 and TRBJ2-1; D is possibly TRBD1 or TRBD2 (6 bases each). The length of the CDR3 is 12 residues. Germline V lookup: CDR1 MDHEN, CDR2 SYDVKM. CDR3 residues: CASSSLGARGLF. As DNA, the CDR3 is TGTGCCAGCAGTTCACTCGGGGCCCGGGGGCTCTTC.

The chain recombines TRBV5-1 with TRBJ2-3, with no clear D. The CDR3 totals 12 residues. V lost 2 bases and J lost 6, with 7 bases in between. Germline CDR1 is SGHRS and CDR2 is YFSETQ. The CDR3 is CASSLYSDTQYF. The CDR3, as DNA: TGCGCCAGCAGCTTATACTCGGATACGCAGTATTTT.